The sequence of this TCR beta chain was determined in a study of regulatory T cells in long-lasting Graves disease. General study points: The work looked only at peripheral blood and did not look at thyroid tissue.

Indicated time point: newly diagnosed GD, antithyroid drugs for less than 3 months. The authors made the TCR library using RNA they extracted from PBMCs. Sequencing libraries for TCR beta were prepared with iRepertoire HTBI primers and Arm-PCR of CDR3 regions. A single record per CDR3 protein comes from TCRdb applying MiXCR to the multiplex PCR reads. Of about 420,000 distinct CDR3 sequences listed, about a sixth are singletons. CDR3 length equals 17 residues. V was clipped by 4 bases and J by 7 bases; unmatched bases: 13. Germline values: CDR1 MDHEN, CDR2 SYDVKM. On this clonotype: The antigen is undetermined.

The data were also submitted as part of a second study, on T cells in Graves' hyperthyroidism and ophthalmopathy.

V gene TRBV28 combines with J gene TRBJ2-1; the match to TRBD2 covers 10 bases. This receptor was identified in a woman under 30 with Graves disease. The sequenced sample was peripheral blood mononuclear cells (PBMCs), obtained at new diagnosis, from a patient treated with antithyroid drugs. For the CDR3, the DNA is TGTGCCAGCAGTTCGTTAGCGGGAGGCAGGTTTTTGAATGAGCAGTTCTTC. This sequence encodes CASSSLAGGRFLNEQFF.